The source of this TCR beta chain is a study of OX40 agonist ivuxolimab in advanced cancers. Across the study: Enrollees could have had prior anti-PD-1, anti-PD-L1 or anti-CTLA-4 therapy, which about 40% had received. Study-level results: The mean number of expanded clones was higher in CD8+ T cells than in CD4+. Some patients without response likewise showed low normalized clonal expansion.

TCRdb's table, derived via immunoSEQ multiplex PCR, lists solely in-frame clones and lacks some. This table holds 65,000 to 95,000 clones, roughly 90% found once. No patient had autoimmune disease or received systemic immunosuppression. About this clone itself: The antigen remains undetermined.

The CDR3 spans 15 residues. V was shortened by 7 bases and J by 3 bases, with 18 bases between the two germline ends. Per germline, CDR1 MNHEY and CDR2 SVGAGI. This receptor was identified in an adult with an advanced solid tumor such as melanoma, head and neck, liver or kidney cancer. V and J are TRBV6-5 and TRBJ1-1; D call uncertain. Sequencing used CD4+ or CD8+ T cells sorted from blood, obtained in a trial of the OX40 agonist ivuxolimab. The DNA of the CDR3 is TGTGCCAGCACCTTGAGCGGGCCGACGGACACTGAAGCTTTCTTT. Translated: CASTLSGPTDTEAFF.